This is a list of T cell receptor beta chains from one sample in a study of vaccination effects on CD4 cells after COVID-19. Assay used: immunoSEQ multiplex PCR; TCRdb lists only in-frame clones, some missing. Among roughly 30,000 clones listed, more than 60% were seen once. These TCRs are of unknown antigen specificity. Specimen: CD4+ T cells from PBMCs cultured with a peptide pool, collected before COVID-19 vaccination. These receptors were obtained from a human donor who had a prior SARS-CoV-2 infection. The CDR3 runs from the conserved cysteine through the conserved F or W. Fields, in order: J gene, V gene, D gene, clone size, CDR3 DNA, CDR3 protein. D genes are given only for firm matches. The size entry is marked missing in some rows and otherwise reads once, few, many or a size class.

TRBJ2-7,TRBV18,TRBD1,NA,TGTGCCAGCTCCTTCGACAGGGGCGGTTACGAGCAGTACTTC,CASSFDRGGYEQYF
TRBJ1-1,TRBV11-2,NA,NA,TGTGCCAGCAGCTTAGTACCGGGGACATGGAACACTGAAGCTTTCTTT,CASSLVPGTWNTEAFF
TRBJ2-5,TRBV29-1,TRBD2,NA,TGCAGCGTTGAGGGAGCGGGGGGCAGTGAGACCCAGTACTTC,CSVEGAGGSETQYF
TRBJ2-7,TRBV6-5,TRBD2,NA,TGTGCCAGCAGTTCTCCGGGACTAGGGGCTTACGAGCAGTACTTC,CASSSPGLGAYEQYF
TRBJ1-5,TRBV10-3,TRBD1,NA,TGTGCCATCAGTGATTCCCCGGGACAGGGGGTAATCAATCAGCCCCAGCATTTT,CAISDSPGQGVINQPQHF
TRBJ1-3,TRBV30,TRBD1,NA,TGTGCCTGGCACACAGGGGGCTCTGGAAACACCATATATTTT,CAWHTGGSGNTIYF
TRBJ2-5,TRBV27,TRBD2,NA,TGTGCCAGCAGTCTACGACTAGCCCAAGAGACCCAGTACTTC,CASSLRLAQETQYF
TRBJ2-1,TRBV5-6,NA,few,TGTGCCAGCAGCTTGGTCGTCGTATCTGAGCAGTTCTTC,CASSLVVVSEQFF
TRBJ1-5,TRBV19,NA,NA,TGTGCCAGTAGTGCCGAAGGGGGGCCCCAGCATTTT,CASSAEGGPQHF
TRBJ2-5,TRBV7-9,TRBD2,NA,TGTGCCAGCAGCTTACCCCGACTAGCGGTGTACCAAGAGACCCAGTACTTC,CASSLPRLAVYQETQYF
TRBJ2-7,TRBV5-4,NA,NA,TGTGCCAGCAGCGTAGGGCTCGAGCAGTACTTC,CASSVGLEQYF
TRBJ1-1,TRBV5-1,NA,NA,TGCGCCAGCCAAGACCAGGATAACACTGAAGCTTTCTTT,CASQDQDNTEAFF
TRBJ2-7,TRBV2,NA,NA,TGTGCCAGCAGTGAATCTTCCGGGGGGCGTGGATCCTACGAGCAGTACTTC,CASSESSGGRGSYEQYF
TRBJ2-7,TRBV18,NA,NA,TGTGCCAGCTCACCGTCGGCAGGGCCGGGCGAGCAGTACTTC,CASSPSAGPGEQYF
TRBJ1-6,TRBV5-1,NA,NA,TGCGCCAGCAGCTTGGTGTCGGCCAATTCACCCCTCCACTTT,CASSLVSANSPLHF
TRBJ1-4,TRBV2,NA,NA,TGTGCCAGCAGTGAGGCCAGACTTAATGAAAAACTGTTTTTT,CASSEARLNEKLFF
TRBJ2-7,TRBV5-1,NA,few,TGCGCCAGCAGCTTACAACAGTCCTACGAGCAGTACTTC,CASSLQQSYEQYF
TRBJ2-5,TRBV7-9,NA,NA,TGTGCCAGCAGCTTAATGGAGGGAGAAGAAGAGACCCAGTACTTC,CASSLMEGEEETQYF
TRBJ2-1,TRBV7-2,TRBD2,NA,TGTGCCAGCAGCGCCGGGACTAGCCGTCTCAATGAGCAGTTCTTC,CASSAGTSRLNEQFF
TRBJ1-1,TRBV6-6,NA,NA,TGTGCCAGCAGTTACCCGAACAGGGATGGGCGTAATGAAGCTTTCTTT,CASSYPNRDGRNEAFF
TRBJ2-1,TRBV10-1,TRBD2,NA,TGCGCCAGCAGTGAGCGGTTTGCGGGGGATCCCTACAATGAGCAGTTCTTC,CASSERFAGDPYNEQFF
TRBJ2-7,TRBV5-4,NA,once,TGTGCCAGCAGAACGTACGGGGTTTACGAGCAGTACTTC,CASRTYGVYEQYF
TRBJ2-5,TRBV9,NA,NA,TGTGCCAGCAGCGTAGTAATGGGGGAGACCCAGTACTTC,CASSVVMGETQYF
TRBJ2-5,TRBV7-3,NA,NA,TGTGCCAGCAGTCTAAGCGGCCCAGAGACCCAGTACTTC,CASSLSGPETQYF
TRBJ1-2,TRBV18,TRBD1,NA,TGTGCCAGCTCACCCGGGCCGGGACAGGAGGGCAATGGCTACACCTTC,CASSPGPGQEGNGYTF
TRBJ2-5,TRBV7-3,NA,NA,TGTGCCAGCAGCTTAAGCGTACAAGAGACCCAGTACTTC,CASSLSVQETQYF
TRBJ2-7,TRBV7-9,NA,once,TGTGCCAGTACCGGGCGGGGTCCAAAGGCACGCCTCTCCTACGAGCAGTACTTC,CASTGRGPKARLSYEQYF
TRBJ1-5,TRBV7-9,TRBD1,NA,TGTGCCAGCAGCCTCGAACAGGGGATGTATAGCAATCAGCCCCAGCATTTT,CASSLEQGMYSNQPQHF
TRBJ2-3,TRBV10-3,TRBD1,NA,TGTGCCATCAATGACAGGGGGATCACAGATACGCAGTATTTT,CAINDRGITDTQYF
TRBJ2-1,TRBV19,NA,NA,TGTGCCAGTAGTATCTCGAGGGGCAATGAGCAGTTCTTC,CASSISRGNEQFF
TRBJ1-6,TRBV27,NA,few,TGTGCCAGCAGCCCCTATAATTCACCCCTCCACTTT,CASSPYNSPLHF
TRBJ2-7,TRBV4-3,NA,NA,TGCGCCAGCAGCCAAGCCATTACCTACGGGACTGGAGGAGCCGAGCAGTACTTC,CASSQAITYGTGGAEQYF
TRBJ1-3,TRBV19,NA,NA,TGTGCCAGTAGTATAGGGAACAGGATTTACTCTGGAAACACCATATATTTT,CASSIGNRIYSGNTIYF
TRBJ1-2,TRBV5-1,NA,few,TGCGCCAGCAGCTCCGGAGAGGGTTGGGACTATGGCTACACCTTC,CASSSGEGWDYGYTF
TRBJ1-1,TRBV9,NA,few,TGTGCCAGCAGCCCACTCGGAAGAGGGGCTGAAGCTTTCTTT,CASSPLGRGAEAFF
TRBJ2-5,TRBV5-4,NA,NA,TGTGCCAGCAGTCGCCATTTCGAGACCCAGTACTTC,CASSRHFETQYF
TRBJ2-1,TRBV6-1,TRBD2,NA,TGTGCCAGCAGTGTTATTCTCACGGGGGGACTCAATGAGCAGTTCTTC,CASSVILTGGLNEQFF
TRBJ1-5,TRBV19,NA,NA,TGTGCCAGTAGTGCAGCAGCGGGGCATCAGCCCCAGCATTTT,CASSAAAGHQPQHF
TRBJ1-6,TRBV15,NA,NA,TGTGCCACCAGCAGAGATCGCGATGATTTCGGCGTCTCCTATAATTCACCCCTCCACTTT,CATSRDRDDFGVSYNSPLHF
TRBJ1-6,TRBV9,NA,NA,TGTGCCAGCAGCGTAGGGAAGGAAAATTCACCCCTCCACTTT,CASSVGKENSPLHF
TRBJ1-1,TRBV24-1,NA,NA,TGTGCCACCAGAGGTGGCACTGAAGCTTTCTTT,CATRGGTEAFF